This T cell receptor (beta chain) was captured in a study of T cell responses to AZD1222 COVID-19 vaccine. Study outcomes and limitations: Just six AZD1222 recipients tested seropositive at baseline. The sample set comprised mostly white British donors with more females, and clonal diversity was possibly underestimated. Nearly half of spike-specific TCRs reportedly go after variant regions that carry no mutations.

Some clones are missing from TCRdb's copy, which holds only in-frame ones; the method was immunoSEQ multiplex PCR. The profile shows 45,000 to 55,000 clones, 65% to 85% of them singletons. Concerning this clone: The antigen is undetermined.

This receptor was taken from an adult in good health. The sample here was peripheral blood, taken on day 0 of MenACWY control vaccination.

The CDR3 region has the DNA TGTGCCAGTAGTATTAGTAAAGACCAGCCCCAGCATTTT. Its protein is CASSISKDQPQHF. The chain links TRBV19 to TRBJ1-5; D unclear. The CDR3 has 13 residues. V was trimmed by 3 bases and J by 7 bases, leaving 10 bases between them. Germline V gene sequence: CDR1 LNHDA, CDR2 SQIVND (reference sequence).